The 18 T cell receptor beta chains in this list originate from one sample, sequenced in a study of blood T cell repertoires in COVID-19. Using immunoSEQ multiplex PCR, the repertoire was profiled, and TCRdb retains in-frame clones only, with some absent. The sample holds roughly 170,000 clones, approximately 84% seen once. Sequencing was performed on PBMCs or T cells enriched from blood (not recorded which). The source of these receptors is a man over 45 who had recovered from COVID-19.

This clone showed up just a few times. The genes are TRBV19 and TRBJ2-1; TRBD2 matches at 15 bases. The CDR3 loop spans 18 amino acids. Germline V gene lookup returns CDR1 LNHDA and CDR2 SQIVND (reference sequence). The V gene end was trimmed by 3 bases and the J gene end by 3 bases; junction bases not matched to a gene: 6. The chain's CDR3 is CASSMGTSGGRNYNEQFF. In DNA, the CDR3 is TGTGCCAGTAGTATGGGGACTAGCGGGGGGAGGAACTACAATGAGCAGTTCTTC.

The V and J genes are TRBV7-9 and TRBJ1-4; 10 bases map to TRBD1. CDR3 size: 16 residues. The germline V gene has CDR1 SEHNR and CDR2 FQNEAQ (reference sequence). J gave up 6 bases and V 5 bases, and 9 bases lay outside the gene matches. The CDR3 coding sequence is TGTGCCAGCAGCCCTCGGTACGGGACAGGGGATGAAAAACTGTTTTTT. This encodes CASSPRYGTGDEKLFF.

J is TRBJ2-7 and V is TRBV5-6; 8 nucleotides match TRBD2. Trimming removed 4 bases from V and 2 bases from J; junction bases left unmatched: 8. Germline loops: CDR1 SGHDT, CDR2 YYEEEE. The CDR3 is 15 amino acids. The CDR3 DNA is TGTGCCAGCAGCCTCTTCGGGGGGGGCCCCTACGAGCAGTACTTC. Protein product: CASSLFGGGPYEQYF.

The CDR3 DNA is TGTGCCAGCAGCTTAGAGGGTTGGAGGGCGGGCTATGGCTACACCTTC. It yields the protein CASSLEGWRAGYGYTF. V is TRBV7-2 and J is TRBJ1-2; D gene ambiguous. The V gene's germline CDR1 is SGHTA and CDR2 FQGNSA. The CDR3 has 16 residues. V gave up 1 base and J gave up 4 bases, with 16 bases separating them. Drawing the rest from reference TRBV7-2 and TRBJ1-2, the complete variable domain is GAGVSQSPSNKVTEKGKDVELRCDPISGHTALYWYRQSLGQGLEFLIYFQGNSAPDKSGLPSDRFSAERTGGSVSTLTIQRTQQEDSAVYLCASSLEGWRAGYGYTFGSGTRLTVV.

The V call is TRBV7-3, the J call TRBJ1-5; D uncertain. Germline V gene sequence: CDR1 SGHTA, CDR2 FQGTGA. CDR3 length: 16 amino acids. V was pared by 4 bases and J by 6 bases, with 19 bases between. CDR3 residues: CASSSHEVRFGQPQHF. DNA of the CDR3: TGTGCCAGCAGCTCCCATGAAGTTCGGTTCGGTCAGCCCCAGCATTTT.

This chain links TRBV9 with TRBJ1-3, with D hard to call. This CDR3 region has 14 residues. V was clipped by 0 bases and J by 0 bases, with 4 bases between them. CDR1 is SGDLS and CDR2 is YYNGEE in the germline V gene. The CDR3 is CASSVGDSGNTIYF. The CDR3 coding sequence is TGTGCCAGCAGCGTAGGAGACTCTGGAAACACCATATATTTT.

The V call is TRBV6-2 or TRBV6-3, the J call TRBJ2-3; 7 bases align to TRBD1. CDR1 and CDR2 (germline): MNHEY, SVGEGT. The CDR3 consists of 16 residues. The ends lost 3 bases at V and 4 bases at J; junction bases unmatched: 10. In nucleotides, the CDR3 is TGTGCCAGCAGTTATAGCCGGACAGGCCCCCCAGATACGCAGTATTTT. Translation: CASSYSRTGPPDTQYF.

This clone was picked up a small number of times. The CDR3: CASSLAAEAFF. CDR3 coding DNA: TGTGCCAGCAGTTTAGCAGCTGAAGCTTTCTTT. This sequence joins TRBV28 and TRBJ1-1, with no clear D. This CDR3 is 11 amino acids long. Germline V lookup: CDR1 MDHEN, CDR2 SYDVKM. V was trimmed by 2 bases and J by 6 bases, leaving 4 bases between them.

The CDR3 region is CASSGDRGPFRDEQYF. The DNA of the CDR3 is TGCGCCAGCAGCGGGGACAGGGGGCCGTTTCGGGACGAGCAGTACTTC. J is TRBJ2-7 and V is TRBV5-1; 12 nucleotides align to TRBD1. The germline V gene has CDR1 SGHRS and CDR2 YFSETQ. This CDR3 has 16 amino acids. V trimming: 4 bases; J trimming: 5 bases; junction bases outside the gene matches: 10. Variable domain in full (rest from reference TRBV5-1 and TRBJ2-7): KAGVTQTPRYLIKTRGQQVTLSCSPISGHRSVSWYQQTPGQGLQFLFEYFSETQRNKGNFPGRFSGRQFSNSRSEMNVSTLELGDSALYLCASSGDRGPFRDEQYFGPGTRLTVT.

The chain has TRBV29-1 and TRBJ1-1, with D perhaps TRBD1 (5 bases). Trimming shortened V by 4 bases and J by 0 bases, and 12 bases separated the two germline ends. This CDR3 has 14 residues. The germline V gene has CDR1 SQVTM and CDR2 ANQGSEA. CDR3 in DNA: TGCAGCGTTGGGGTTGGAGGGGTGAACACTGAAGCTTTCTTT. The encoded protein is CSVGVGGVNTEAFF. The full variable domain, completed using reference TRBV29-1 and TRBJ1-1, is SAVISQKPSRDICQRGTSLTIQCQVDSQVTMMFWYRQQPGQSLTLIATANQGSEATYESGFVIDKFPISRPNLTFSTLTVSNMSPEDSSIYLCSVGVGGVNTEAFFGQGTRLTVV.

V and J are TRBV19 and TRBJ1-3, with D maybe TRBD1 (6 bases). The germline V and J ends were trimmed by 6 bases and 1 base, with 16 bases remaining between them. The germline CDR1 and CDR2 sequences are LNHDA and SQIVND (reference sequence). The CDR3 sequence is 16 residues long. This chain's CDR3 is CASRDGGRRSGNTIYF. The CDR3 DNA reads as TGTGCCAGTAGGGACGGGGGGCGTAGGTCTGGAAACACCATATATTTT.

V gene TRBV19 combines with J gene TRBJ1-2, with 10 bases fitting TRBD1. This CDR3 region has 15 residues. After removal of 1 base from V and 8 bases from J, the junction contained 7 bases not matched to a gene. CDR1 is LNHDA and CDR2 is SQIVND in the germline V gene (reference sequence). The CDR3 DNA is TGTGCCAGTAGTATAGGAGGGACAGGGGTTACGGGCTACACCTTC. Protein product: CASSIGGTGVTGYTF.

This chain joins TRBV30 and TRBJ2-3; D gene uncertain. This CDR3 is built from 14 residues. V was clipped by 1 base and J by 0 bases, with 8 bases between them. The germline gives CDR1 GTSNPN, CDR2 SVGIG (reference sequence). CDR3 sequence (DNA): TGTGCCTGGAGTGCCACTGCGAGCACAGATACGCAGTATTTT. As protein: CAWSATASTDTQYF.

The chain carries TRBV25-1 and TRBJ1-2; 8 bases match TRBD1. This CDR3 region has 15 residues. Germline CDR1 is MGHDK and CDR2 is SYGVNS. After removal of 3 bases from V and 2 bases from J, the junction contained 5 bases not matched to a gene. As DNA, the CDR3 is TGTGCCAGCAGTGACCCGGGACAGGCGAACTATGGCTACACCTTC. Translation gives CASSDPGQANYGYTF.

The CDR3 spells CASSFDRAQQPQHF. The DNA for the CDR3 is TGTGCCAGCAGTTTTGACAGGGCCCAGCAGCCCCAGCATTTT. The gene calls are TRBV27 and TRBJ1-5, with 7 bases identical to TRBD1. CDR3 length: 14 residues. Germline V gene data show CDR1 as MNHEY and CDR2 as SMNVEV (reference sequence). V lost 3 bases and J lost 7; bases outside the gene matches: 6.

The gene calls are TRBV3-1 (or the pseudogene TRBV3-2) and TRBJ2-7; D not certain. V shed 3 bases and J shed 3 bases, with 9 bases lying between them. This CDR3 spans 13 amino acids. Per germline, CDR1 LGHDT and CDR2 YNNKEL (reference sequence). As DNA, the CDR3 is TGTGCCAGCAGCCAGAGGTCCCGCTACGAGCAGTACTTC. Translated: CASSQRSRYEQYF.

The chain is built from TRBV4-1 and TRBJ2-7; a possible D gene is TRBD2 (5 bases). CDR3 size: 14 residues. The ends were cut back, 2 bases at V and 6 bases at J, with 14 bases in the middle. Germline CDR1 is MGHRA and CDR2 is YSYEKL. CDR3 DNA sequence: TGCGCCAGCAGCCAATCCGGACTGACCCTCGAGCAGTACTTC. It is translated as CASSQSGLTLEQYF.

The chain combines TRBV7-2 with TRBJ2-2, with 9 bases that match TRBD2. V shed 5 bases, J shed 5 bases, and the junction held 6 bases outside the gene matches. The length of the CDR3 is 15 residues. The germline gives CDR1 SGHTA, CDR2 FQGNSA. CDR3 sequence: CASSPGLAQTGELFF. The DNA of the CDR3 is TGTGCCAGCAGCCCGGGACTAGCACAAACCGGGGAGCTGTTTTTT.